The clone carrying this TCR beta chain was seen more than once but under ten times. This specimen comes from a study of T cells in Graves' hyperthyroidism and ophthalmopathy. Amplification of TCR beta CDR3 regions used RNA as the template. First-round RT-PCR with HTBI primers amplified the TCR CDR3 region. TCRdb reprocessed the multiplex PCR reads via MiXCR and lists one record per CDR3 protein. The data show roughly 400,000 distinct CDR3 sequences, around 16% seen once. Specimen: blood. This sequence was found in a woman in her late teens or twenties with Graves' hyperthyroidism that later progressed to Graves' ophthalmopathy.

The CDR3: CASSSGGTQYF. The CDR3 bases are TGCGCCAGCAGCTCCGGAGGGACCCAGTACTTC. The V gene is TRBV5-1, the J gene TRBJ2-5; D may be TRBD2 (5 bases). Germline assignment: CDR1 SGHRS and CDR2 YFSETQ. Trimming took off 3 bases at V and 7 bases at J, with 7 bases between the two ends. CDR3 size: 11 residues.